This T cell receptor (beta chain) was captured in a study of T cell responses to AZD1222 COVID-19 vaccine. Study-level points and caveats: Repertoires were obtained solely post-peak T cell response. Just six people given AZD1222 tested seropositive at baseline. There were mostly white British donors and more females than males, and clonal diversity was possibly underestimated. Spike as a whole was targeted by vaccine-associated CD4 TCRs, dominant at 160-218 and 743-854.

This clone was seen a single time. Its antigen remains unidentified. Only in-frame clones appear in the TCRdb table, and some are missing; sequencing was by immunoSEQ multiplex PCR. The repertoire holds some 120,000 clones, roughly 90% seen once, with 0.85% to 1.3% in the top ten. The CDR3 runs to 12 residues. V was clipped by 4 bases and J by 14 bases, with 15 bases between them. Germline V lookup: CDR1 LNHDA, CDR2 SQIVND (reference sequence). The source is an adult in good health. The material was peripheral blood, obtained on day 0 of AZD1222 vaccination. The chain uses TRBV19 and TRBJ2-1; the D gene could be TRBD1 or TRBD2 (5 bases each). As DNA, the CDR3 is TGTGCCAGTAGTAATAGCTGGGGGTTTGAGTTCTTC. It yields the protein CASSNSWGFEFF.